This passage covers 22 T cell receptor beta chains from one sample sequenced in a study of shared clonotypes between healthy human individuals (dated by TCRdb to the early 2020s). Receptors were amplified or captured by the immunoSEQ multiplex PCR assay. Sourced from immuneACCESS, this table was stored by TCRdb with only in-frame sequences that have V and J called. A share of the clones is absent; for the studies checked, an unresolved V gene accounts for under half, and the remainder has no known explanation. For this sample the table gives about 1,500,000 clones, of which approximately 96% were detected only once. The ten largest clones represent roughly 1.2% of the sample. The source material was naive CD4+ T cells sorted from blood. The cell subset or site label on this specimen signifies: CD45RA+ positively selected. All receptors come from a man between 25 and 39 years old in good health.

Concerning this clone itself: Other nucleotide sequences in the sample specify the same CDR3. The V gene is TRBV5-1, the J gene TRBJ1-5; D is unresolved. The V gene lost 1 base and the J gene lost 2 bases, with 4 bases spanning the gap. Germline V gives CDR1 SGHRS, CDR2 YFSETQ. CDR3 length: 13 amino acids. This CDR3 is CASSLTGNQPQHF. The CDR3 DNA reads as TGCGCCAGCAGCTTGACTGGCAATCAGCCCCAGCATTTT.

The V and J genes are TRBV5-5 and TRBJ2-1; D may be TRBD1 or TRBD2 (7 bases each). This CDR3 region has 15 residues. Trimming shortened V by 1 base and J by 7 bases, and 15 bases separated the two germline ends. Germline V gene sequence: CDR1 SGHKS, CDR2 YYEKEE (reference sequence). The CDR3 DNA reads TGTGCCAGCAGCTTGAGGGAGGGGGCGCAAAATGAGCAGTTCTTC. This encodes CASSLREGAQNEQFF.

The chain is built from TRBV2 and TRBJ1-5; 8 bases are shared with TRBD1. Trimming at V came to 10 bases and at J to 4 bases, leaving 9 bases not matched to a gene. The CDR3 loop spans 14 amino acids. Germline CDR1 is SNHLY and CDR2 is FYNNEI. The CDR3 loop reads CATAQGERNQPQHF. As DNA, the CDR3 is TGTGCCACCGCACAGGGGGAGAGGAATCAGCCCCAGCATTTT.

The gene calls are TRBV5-8 and TRBJ2-7, with D possibly matching TRBD2 (5 bases). Looked up from germline, CDR1 is SGHTS and CDR2 is YDEGEE. This CDR3 region has 14 residues. Between the trimmed V and J ends, which lost 0 bases and 7 bases, there was a span of 14 bases. The CDR3 is CASSLVGRSGEQYF. The CDR3 DNA reads TGTGCCAGCAGCTTGGTGGGCAGGTCGGGAGAGCAGTACTTC.

The CDR3 nucleotides are TGTGCCAGCAGCGTAGGGACTAGCGGGAGACTCCAAGAGACCCAGTACTTC. It translates to CASSVGTSGRLQETQYF. The chain combines TRBV9 with TRBJ2-5; 13 nucleotides agree with TRBD2. This CDR3 spans 17 amino acids. Germline-derived CDR1 and CDR2 are SGDLS and YYNGEE. With V trimmed by 0 bases and J by 1 base, 3 bases remained unmatched.

The chain has TRBV7-2 and TRBJ2-3, with no clear D. Trimming removed 0 bases from V and 1 base from J, with 8 bases in between. The germline V gene encodes CDR1 SGHTA and CDR2 FQGNSA. The CDR3 is 15 residues long. The DNA for the CDR3 is TGTGCCAGCAGCTTAGCAAGCGACGGCACAGATACGCAGTATTTT. This codes for CASSLASDGTDTQYF.

The J gene is TRBJ1-2, the V gene TRBV29-1; D is undetermined. The CDR3 spans 11 residues. Trimming removed 2 bases at V and 8 bases at J, with 9 bases between. Per germline, CDR1 SQVTM and CDR2 ANQGSEA. The CDR3 region is CSVERQAGYTF. The CDR3 DNA is TGCAGCGTTGAACGGCAGGCGGGCTACACCTTC.

The genes are TRBV6-1 and TRBJ2-5; the D is unclear. The CDR3 contains 14 residues. In germline, CDR1 is MNHNS, CDR2 SASEGT. V lost 2 bases to trimming and J lost 4 bases, with 11 bases between them. Here the CDR3 reads CASSELRSAETQYF. In nucleotides, the CDR3 is TGTGCCAGCAGTGAACTGAGGTCAGCAGAGACCCAGTACTTC.

This clone was picked up one time. The V gene is TRBV28, the J gene TRBJ2-4, with TRBD2 as a possible D gene (6 bases). V lost 7 bases and J lost 8, with 18 bases in between. CDR1 is MDHEN, CDR2 SYDVKM, per germline. The CDR3 is made up of 14 amino acids. Here the CDR3 DNA reads TGTGCCAGCAACCAAGGGTTACTAGCCGACATTCAGTACTTC. Translating it yields CASNQGLLADIQYF.

CDR3 coding DNA: TGTGCCAGCAGCAATCTCCCTGGGACAGGCTATGGAAACACCATATATTTT. Its translation is CASSNLPGTGYGNTIYF. The V and J genes are TRBV7-9 and TRBJ1-3, with 8 bases that match TRBD1. Trimming cost V 5 bases and J 3 bases; bases outside gene matches: 12. The CDR3 is made up of 17 amino acids. Germline V gene lookup returns CDR1 SEHNR and CDR2 FQNEAQ (reference sequence).

J is TRBJ2-5 and V is TRBV4-1; D may correspond to TRBD1 or TRBD2 (5 bases each). Germline CDR1 and CDR2: MGHRA and YSYEKL. Trimming shortened V by 3 bases and J by 2 bases, and 16 bases separated the two germline ends. The CDR3 consists of 16 residues. The CDR3 DNA is TGCGCCAGCAGCCAGGTAGGGACCGCCCGGCAAGAGACCCAGTACTTC. This sequence encodes CASSQVGTARQETQYF.

As regards this clone: This sample includes further DNA sequences coding for the same CDR3. The gene calls are TRBV5-4 and TRBJ2-2; 7 nucleotides agree with TRBD1. With V trimmed by 5 bases and J by 3 bases, 7 bases remained unmatched. Germline V gene sequence: CDR1 SGHNT, CDR2 YYREEE (reference sequence). CDR3 length: 15 residues. The CDR3 DNA reads TGTGCCAGCAGTCCGGACAGGAGCTACACCGGGGAGCTGTTTTTT. This sequence encodes CASSPDRSYTGELFF.

The gene calls are TRBV7-2 and TRBJ2-3, with 8 bases lining up with TRBD2. This CDR3 comprises 17 residues. Germline values: CDR1 SGHTA, CDR2 FQGNSA. V shed 3 bases and J 2 bases; nucleotides not matched to a gene: 10. DNA for the CDR3: TGTGCCAGCAGCTTCCAGAAGCGGGAGAGTTTCACAGATACGCAGTATTTT. It encodes CASSFQKRESFTDTQYF.

The J gene is TRBJ2-3, the V gene TRBV27; no reliable D call. CDR3 size: 15 residues. The germline CDR1 and CDR2 sequences are MNHEY and SMNVEV (reference sequence). V lost 4 bases and J 5 bases, leaving 16 bases between the germline ends. DNA for the CDR3: TGTGCCAGCAGTTACTCGGGCCCCCCGGGAGATACGCAGTATTTT. Residues: CASSYSGPPGDTQYF.

This chain connects TRBV2 to TRBJ2-7; the D is unclear. This CDR3 region has 10 residues. Germline CDR1 is SNHLY and CDR2 is FYNNEI. With 2 bases removed from V and 6 bases from J, the gap between germline ends came to 2 bases. In nucleotides, the CDR3 is TGTGCCAGCAGTGAAAGCGAGCAGTACTTC. It encodes CASSESEQYF.

The chain links TRBV18 to TRBJ1-2, with 12 bases matching TRBD1. Germline CDR1 is KGHSH and CDR2 is LQKENI. The ends lost 3 bases at V and 3 bases at J; junction bases unmatched: 2. The CDR3 runs 15 residues. The CDR3 DNA reads as TGTGCCAGCTCACCCGGGACAGGGGGCGACTATGGCTACACCTTC. This translates into CASSPGTGGDYGYTF.

This rearrangement joins TRBV18 to TRBJ2-1; TRBD2 might be the D (5 bases). There are 12 residues in the CDR3. Deletions cut 10 bases from V and 4 bases from J, with 11 bases between. Germline V gene data show CDR1 as KGHSH and CDR2 as LQKENI. The CDR3 DNA sequence: TGTGCCACCGTGGGAGATTACAATGAGCAGTTCTTC. It translates to CATVGDYNEQFF.

This chain uses TRBV5-1 with TRBJ2-3; TRBD1 or TRBD2 may be the D gene (5 bases each). This CDR3 is 14 amino acids long. Trimming shortened V by 3 bases and J by 6 bases, and 14 bases separated the two germline ends. Germline lookup yields CDR1 SGHRS and CDR2 YFSETQ. The CDR3 protein is CASSSRDARDTQYF. CDR3 nucleotide sequence: TGCGCCAGCAGCTCCCGGGACGCACGGGATACGCAGTATTTT.

The gene calls are TRBV28 and TRBJ1-4, with a possible D match to TRBD1 (5 bases). From germline, CDR1 is MDHEN and CDR2 SYDVKM. V was cut by 0 bases and J by 0 bases, with 11 bases left in between. This CDR3 comprises 17 residues. The DNA for the CDR3 is TGTGCCAGCAGTTTATGGCAGGGCCTTGCAACTAATGAAAAACTGTTTTTT. This sequence encodes CASSLWQGLATNEKLFF. The full variable domain, with the rest looked up from reference TRBV28 and TRBJ1-4, is DVKVTQSSRYLVKRTGEKVFLECVQDMDHENMFWYRQDPGLGLRLIYFSYDVKMKEKGDIPEGYSVSREKKERFSLILESASTNQTSMYLCASSLWQGLATNEKLFFGSGTQLSVL.

This clone was counted a single time. In DNA form, the CDR3 reads TGTGCCAGCAGCTTAGGTACGGGTAGCGTGGATACGCAGTATTTT. Translation: CASSLGTGSVDTQYF. The chain has TRBV11-1 and TRBJ2-3; maybe TRBD2 (5 bases). There are 15 residues in the CDR3. The V and J ends lost 1 base and 6 bases respectively, with 14 bases between them. Germline loops: CDR1 SGHAT, CDR2 FQDESV (reference sequence).

The V gene is TRBV20-1, the J gene TRBJ2-3; no definite D call. Germline loops: CDR1 DFQATT, CDR2 SNEGSKA (reference sequence). The CDR3 is 11 amino acids. Deletions cut 5 bases from V and 3 bases from J, with 6 bases between. CDR3 in amino acids: CSARTTDTQYF. CDR3 nucleotides: TGCAGTGCTCGCACTACAGATACGCAGTATTTT.

The chain carries TRBV4-1 and TRBJ2-1; weak D call: TRBD2 (5 bases). CDR3 size: 15 residues. The V end lost 1 base, the J end lost 4 bases, and 11 bases lay between the germline ends. Germline V gene data show CDR1 as MGHRA and CDR2 as YSYEKL. For the CDR3, the DNA is TGCGCCAGCAGCCAAGCGGGAAACAGATACAATGAGCAGTTCTTC. Its translation is CASSQAGNRYNEQFF.